Many counts were recorded for the clone carrying this TCR beta chain. The antigen remains undetermined. The sample comes from a study of T-cell memory formation after mild COVID-19. Study-wide context: Clusters were largely donor specific. Study observations and caveats: A subset of responding clones appeared in pre-infection memory, suggesting cross-reactive memory joined.

TCR alpha and TCR beta cDNA libraries with sample barcodes and UMIs came from 5'RACE using constant-segment primers. TCRdb reprocessed the 5' RACE reads via MiXCR and lists one record per CDR3 protein. The repertoire includes 11,000 to 15,000 distinct CDR3 sequences, about 20% of them detected once, and around 48% sits in the top ten. Germline values: CDR1 SGHVS, CDR2 FQNEAQ. The CDR3 is 12 amino acids. V shed 1 base and J shed 7 bases, with 8 bases lying between them. The origin of this receptor is an adult woman who had mild COVID-19 (a few samples of this study predate the infection). Cell type and time point are not known. Sequencing input: PBMCs or a T cell subset sorted from them (not recorded which). V is TRBV7-8 and J is TRBJ2-7; no reliable D call. This CDR3 reads CASSLGAVEQYF. Here the CDR3 DNA reads TGTGCCAGCAGCTTAGGAGCAGTGGAGCAGTACTTC.